This T cell receptor beta chain was identified in a study of naive and memory T cell subsets. Germline lookup yields CDR1 MGHRA and CDR2 YSYEKL. The ends lost 0 bases at V and 4 bases at J; junction bases unmatched: 4. The CDR3 is 16 amino acids. The beta constant-region primer was an equimolar mix of two oligonucleotides covering TRBC1 and TRBC2. Nested alpha and beta constant-region primers with the SP2 primer drove four PCR rounds on ligated cDNA. Via MiXCR, TCRdb re-called the UMI-ligation and nested PCR reads, giving one row per CDR3 protein. The table lists approximately 140,000 distinct CDR3 sequences, about 23% of them singletons. As regards this clonotype: Its antigen is as yet unknown.

General study points: Possibly reflecting memory cells re-expressing CD45RA, a few larger clonotypes occurred in naive repertoires, especially CD8.

The sequence came from a human donor in good health. The chain carries TRBV4-1 and TRBJ2-1, with TRBD2 matching over 9 bases. Sequencing was done on a sample of naive CD4+ T cells from blood. The CDR3 sequence is CASSQDGLAGYNEQFF. CDR3 nucleotide sequence: TGCGCCAGCAGCCAAGATGGCCTAGCGGGATACAATGAGCAGTTCTTC.